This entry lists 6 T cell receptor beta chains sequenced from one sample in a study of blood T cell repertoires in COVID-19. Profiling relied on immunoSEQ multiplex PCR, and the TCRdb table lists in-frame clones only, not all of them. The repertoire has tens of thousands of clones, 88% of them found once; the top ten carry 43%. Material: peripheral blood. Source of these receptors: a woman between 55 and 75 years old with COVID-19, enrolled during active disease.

CDR3 region: CSVSVNYNSPLHF. The CDR3 region has the DNA TGCAGCGTTAGCGTCAACTATAATTCACCCCTCCACTTT. The V and J genes are TRBV29-1 and TRBJ1-6; D is unclear. Germline values: CDR1 SQVTM, CDR2 ANQGSEA. Trimming pared 5 bases from V and 3 bases from J, leaving 8 bases between. The CDR3 is 13 residues long.

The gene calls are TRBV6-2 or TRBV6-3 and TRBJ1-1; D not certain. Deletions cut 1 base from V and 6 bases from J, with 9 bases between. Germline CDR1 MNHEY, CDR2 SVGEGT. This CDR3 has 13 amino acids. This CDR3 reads CASSYWTRSEAFF. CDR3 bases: TGTGCCAGCAGTTACTGGACTCGTTCTGAAGCTTTCTTT.

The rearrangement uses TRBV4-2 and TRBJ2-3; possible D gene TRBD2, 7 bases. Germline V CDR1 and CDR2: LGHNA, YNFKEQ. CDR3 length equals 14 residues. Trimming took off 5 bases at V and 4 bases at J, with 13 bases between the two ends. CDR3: CASSGGASSDTQYF. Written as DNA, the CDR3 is TGTGCCAGCAGCGGGGGGGCGAGTTCAGATACGCAGTATTTT.

The CDR3 DNA sequence: TGTGCCTGGAGTGTAAGAGGGAAGGTGCAGCCCCAGCATTTT. As protein: CAWSVRGKVQPQHF. The chain employs TRBV30 and TRBJ1-5; no clear D. The V gene lost 0 bases and the J gene lost 7 bases, with 13 bases spanning the gap. The germline V gene encodes CDR1 GTSNPN and CDR2 SVGIG (reference sequence). This CDR3 is 14 amino acids long.

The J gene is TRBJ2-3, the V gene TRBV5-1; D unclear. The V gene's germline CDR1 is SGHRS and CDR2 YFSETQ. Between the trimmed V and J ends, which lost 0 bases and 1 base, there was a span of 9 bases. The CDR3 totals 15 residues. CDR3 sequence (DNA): TGCGCCAGCAGCTTGGAAGGTCAGGGCACAGATACGCAGTATTTT. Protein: CASSLEGQGTDTQYF.

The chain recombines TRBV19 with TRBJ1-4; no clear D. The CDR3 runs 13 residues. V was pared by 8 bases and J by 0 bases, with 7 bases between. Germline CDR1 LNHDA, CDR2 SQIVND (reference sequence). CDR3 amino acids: CASATATNEKLFF. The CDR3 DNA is TGTGCCAGTGCTACTGCAACTAATGAAAAACTGTTTTTT.